The 9 T cell receptor beta chains listed next were all sequenced from one sample in a study of blood T cell repertoires in COVID-19. Here immunoSEQ multiplex PCR was the method, and the copy in TCRdb shows in-frame clones only, minus some. Of about 310,000 clones listed, approximately 90% are singletons. Sequencing was carried out using PBMCs or T cells enriched from blood (not recorded which). These TCRs come from a woman aged 40 to 49 who had recovered from COVID-19.

The genes are TRBV10-1 and TRBJ1-4, with 9 bases that match TRBD1. V lost 5 bases to trimming and J lost 5 bases; unmatched junction nucleotides: 3. This CDR3 comprises 14 residues. CDR1 and CDR2 from the germline V gene are WNHNN and SYGVQD (reference sequence). The chain's CDR3 is CASSSGTGNEKLFF. As DNA, the CDR3 is TGCGCCAGCAGTTCCGGGACAGGGAATGAAAAACTGTTTTTT.

The chain links TRBV28 to TRBJ1-4, with no clear D. V was trimmed by 2 bases and J by 5 bases, leaving 6 bases between them. CDR3 length: 13 residues. The V gene's germline CDR1 is MDHEN and CDR2 SYDVKM. In nucleotides, the CDR3 is TGTGCCAGCAGTTTAGAGAGAAATGAAAAACTGTTTTTT. Amino acid sequence: CASSLERNEKLFF.

V is TRBV7-2 and J is TRBJ2-5, with TRBD2 matching 8 bases. CDR3 length: 14 amino acids. The V gene end was trimmed by 5 bases and the J gene end by 5 bases; junction bases not matched to a gene: 7. Germline values: CDR1 SGHTA, CDR2 FQGNSA. Here the CDR3 reads CASSQGLVGETQYF. CDR3 coding DNA: TGTGCCAGCAGCCAGGGACTAGTGGGGGAGACCCAGTACTTC.

This clone was observed a handful of times. The CDR3 nucleotides read TGCGCCAGCAGCTTAAACGCGGGGCCACAAGAGACCCAGTACTTC. This translates into CASSLNAGPQETQYF. The J gene is TRBJ2-5, the V gene TRBV5-1, with D possibly matching TRBD2 (6 bases). The V and J ends lost 2 bases and 2 bases respectively, with 13 bases between them. The germline V gene has CDR1 SGHRS and CDR2 YFSETQ. CDR3 size: 15 residues.

The gene calls are TRBV21-1 and TRBJ2-7; TRBD2, the table's D call, lacks a check against the DNA. TRBV21-1 is a recognized pseudogene. This CDR3 contains 19 residues. The CDR3 here is CASSKGIWDYSLGRDRRYF. Written as DNA, the CDR3 is TGTGCCAGCAGCAAAGGGATTTGGGACTATTCTCTCGGTCGAGATAGGAGGTACTTC.

The chain couples TRBV14 to TRBJ2-7; TRBD1 is a possible D gene (5 bases). Trimming removed 4 bases at V and 7 bases at J, with 11 bases between. The CDR3 extends over 12 amino acids. Germline CDR1 is SGHDN and CDR2 is FVKESK. The CDR3: CASSPLSGEQYF. CDR3 DNA sequence: TGTGCCAGCAGCCCTTTGTCAGGGGAGCAGTACTTC.

The V call is TRBV30, the J call TRBJ1-5; a weak D match, TRBD1 (5 bases). Germline CDR1 GTSNPN, CDR2 SVGIG (reference sequence). This CDR3 has 15 amino acids. V was trimmed by 1 base and J by 1 base, leaving 11 bases between them. CDR3 DNA: TGTGCCTGGAGTGGGGGCAGTACCAGCAATCAGCCCCAGCATTTT. Its protein is CAWSGGSTSNQPQHF.

This sequence joins TRBV7-9 and TRBJ2-1; D might be TRBD2 (5 bases). The CDR3 length is 14 residues. Trimming took 3 bases from V and 6 from J, leaving 12 bases between them. CDR1 is SEHNR and CDR2 is FQNEAQ in the germline V gene (reference sequence). The CDR3 spells CASSFLAAGNEQFF. DNA of the CDR3: TGTGCCAGCAGCTTTCTAGCCGCCGGCAATGAGCAGTTCTTC. Variable domain in full (rest from reference TRBV7-9 and TRBJ2-1): DTGVSQNPRHKITKRGQNVTFRCDPISEHNRLYWYRQTLGQGPEFLTYFQNEAQLEKSRLLSDRFSAERPKGSFSTLEIQRTEQGDSAMYLCASSFLAAGNEQFFGPGTRLTVL.

The V and J genes are TRBV7-2 and TRBJ2-7, with D perhaps matching TRBD2 (6 bases). The V gene's germline CDR1 is SGHTA and CDR2 FQGNSA. The CDR3 sequence is 14 residues long. V was shortened by 4 bases and J by 2 bases, with 12 bases between the two germline ends. Written as DNA, the CDR3 is TGTGCCAGCAGCTCTGTGGAGGGGCCCTACGAGCAGTACTTC. Amino acid sequence: CASSSVEGPYEQYF.